This record covers a single T cell receptor (beta chain). This sample was taken from a study of patients and donors after allogeneic stem cell transplantation. The junction had 6 bases not matched to a gene; V was cut back by 1 base and J by 3 bases. Germline V CDR1 and CDR2: LNHNV, YYDKDF (reference sequence). This CDR3 has 16 amino acids. A single record per CDR3 protein comes from TCRdb applying MiXCR to the RT-PCR reads. The sample records about 110,000 distinct CDR3 sequences, around 38% being singletons. This sequence originates from a human donor who was either an allogeneic HSCT recipient or a stem cell or donor lymphocyte infusion donor (not recorded which). It is not recorded whose cells these are; they may come from a transplant donor. The chain links TRBV15 to TRBJ2-5, with TRBD1 identical over 9 bases. Material: blood, either unsorted or a sorted T cell fraction (not recorded which). The CDR3 sequence is CATSRVGTGSKETQYF. Here the CDR3 DNA reads TGTGCCACCAGCAGAGTCGGGACAGGGAGTAAAGAGACCCAGTACTTC.